This TCR beta chain was obtained from a study of neoadjuvant anti-PD-1 for oral cavity cancer. The wider study: Patients without progression received a fourth nivolumab dose around day 43, then surgical resection on days 50-56. Study-wide points: Pretreatment Treg/Th17 ratio correlated inversely with post-treatment tumor clonality.

V was pared by 8 bases and J by 6 bases, with 23 bases between. There are 16 residues in the CDR3. Looked up from germline, CDR1 is MNHEY and CDR2 is SMNVEV (reference sequence). The table came from immunoSEQ multiplex PCR; TCRdb's copy has only in-frame clones and leaves some out. Counted here are 55,000 to 75,000 clones, 65% to 85% occurring once; the ten biggest clones make up just over 2.5%. Comments on this clone: The antigen remains unidentified.

These newly diagnosed stage II-IVA oral cavity squamous cell carcinoma patients had no prior systemic or radiation treatment. The receptor was derived from a person aged 35-80 years with oral cavity squamous cell carcinoma. The genes are TRBV27 and TRBJ1-5; no clear D. The sample was PBMCs, taken before nivolumab (anti-PD-1) treatment. The CDR3 bases are TGTGCCAGCTCCCCGTTGGGTTGGCAGATCGTTCAGCCCCAGCATTTT. Translating it yields CASSPLGWQIVQPQHF.